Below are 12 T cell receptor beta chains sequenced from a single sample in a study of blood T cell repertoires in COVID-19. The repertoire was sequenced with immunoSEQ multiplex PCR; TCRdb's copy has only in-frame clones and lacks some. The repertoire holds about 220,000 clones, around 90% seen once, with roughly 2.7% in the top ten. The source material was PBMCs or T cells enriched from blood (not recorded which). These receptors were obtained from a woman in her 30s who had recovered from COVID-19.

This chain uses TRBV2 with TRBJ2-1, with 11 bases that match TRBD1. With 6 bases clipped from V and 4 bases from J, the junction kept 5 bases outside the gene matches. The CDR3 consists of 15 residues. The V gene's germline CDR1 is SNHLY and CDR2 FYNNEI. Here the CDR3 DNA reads TGTGCCAGCAGGAACGGACAGGGGGCTTACAATGAGCAGTTCTTC. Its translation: CASRNGQGAYNEQFF.

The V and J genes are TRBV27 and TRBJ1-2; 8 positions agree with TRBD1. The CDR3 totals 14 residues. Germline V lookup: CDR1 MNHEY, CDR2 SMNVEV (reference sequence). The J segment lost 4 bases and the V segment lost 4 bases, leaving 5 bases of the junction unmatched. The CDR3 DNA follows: TGTGCCAGCAGTTCGGACAGGGAGGCCTATGGCTACACCTTC. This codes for CASSSDREAYGYTF.

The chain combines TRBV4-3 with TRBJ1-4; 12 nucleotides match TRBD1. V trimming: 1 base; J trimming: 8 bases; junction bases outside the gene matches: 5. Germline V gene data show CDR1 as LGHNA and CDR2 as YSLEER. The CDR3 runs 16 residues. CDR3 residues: CASSQAPGQGAEKLFF. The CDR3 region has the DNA TGCGCCAGCAGCCAAGCTCCGGGACAGGGGGCAGAAAAACTGTTTTTT.

The CDR3 nucleotides are TGTGCCAGCAGCGCCTACGGGAATGAGCAGTTCTTC. Translated, it gives CASSAYGNEQFF. This chain connects TRBV9 to TRBJ2-1, with D unclear. This CDR3 spans 12 amino acids. V shed 3 bases and J shed 7 bases, with 8 bases lying between them. Germline V lookup: CDR1 SGDLS, CDR2 YYNGEE.

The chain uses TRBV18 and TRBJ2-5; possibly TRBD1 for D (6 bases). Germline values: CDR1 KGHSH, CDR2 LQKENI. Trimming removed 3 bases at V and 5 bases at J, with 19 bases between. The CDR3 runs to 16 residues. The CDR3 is CASSPLRQGSDETQYF. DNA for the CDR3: TGTGCCAGCTCACCTCTGCGGCAGGGGAGTGATGAGACCCAGTACTTC. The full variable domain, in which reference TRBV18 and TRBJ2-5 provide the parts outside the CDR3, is NAGVMQNPRHLVRRRGQEARLRCSPMKGHSHVYWYRQLPEEGLKFMVYLQKENIIDESGMPKERFSAEFPKEGPSILRIQQVVRGDSAAYFCASSPLRQGSDETQYFGPGTRLLVL.

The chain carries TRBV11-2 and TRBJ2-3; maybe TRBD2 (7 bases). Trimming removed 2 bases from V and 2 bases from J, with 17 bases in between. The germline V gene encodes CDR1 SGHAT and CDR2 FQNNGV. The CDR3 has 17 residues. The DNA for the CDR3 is TGTGCCAGCAGCTTAAGAGGGGGGGCTACCCACACAGATACGCAGTATTTT. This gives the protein CASSLRGGATHTDTQYF.

The CDR3 protein is CASSLQGHREKLFF. The CDR3, as DNA: TGTGCCAGCAGCCTACAGGGGCATCGGGAAAAACTGTTTTTT. The chain carries TRBV11-1 and TRBJ1-4, with 7 bases identical to TRBD1. The germline V gene encodes CDR1 SGHAT and CDR2 FQDESV (reference sequence). The CDR3 is made up of 14 amino acids. The J segment lost 8 bases and the V segment lost 5 bases, leaving 8 bases of the junction unmatched.

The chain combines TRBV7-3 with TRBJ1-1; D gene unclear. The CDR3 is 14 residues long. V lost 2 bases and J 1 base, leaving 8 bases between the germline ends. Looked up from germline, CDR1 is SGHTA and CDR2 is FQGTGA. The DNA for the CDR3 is TGTGCCAGCAGCTTATGGGGAGGGAACACTGAAGCTTTCTTT. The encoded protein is CASSLWGGNTEAFF. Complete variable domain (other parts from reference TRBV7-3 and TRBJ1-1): GAGVSQTPSNKVTEKGKYVELRCDPISGHTALYWYRQSLGQGPEFLIYFQGTGAADDSGLPNDRFFAVRPEGSVSTLKIQRTERGDSAVYLCASSLWGGNTEAFFGQGTRLTVV.

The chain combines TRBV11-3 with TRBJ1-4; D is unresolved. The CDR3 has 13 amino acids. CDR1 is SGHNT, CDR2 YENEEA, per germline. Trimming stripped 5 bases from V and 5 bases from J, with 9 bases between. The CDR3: CASSRGINEKLFF. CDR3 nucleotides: TGTGCCAGCAGCCGTGGCATAAATGAAAAACTGTTTTTT.

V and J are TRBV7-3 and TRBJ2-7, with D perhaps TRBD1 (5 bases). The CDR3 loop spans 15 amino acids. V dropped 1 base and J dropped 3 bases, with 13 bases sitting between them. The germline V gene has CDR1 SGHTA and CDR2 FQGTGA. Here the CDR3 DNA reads TGTGCCAGCAGCTTAAGTTCAGGGCTTGTCTACGAGCAGTACTTC. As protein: CASSLSSGLVYEQYF.

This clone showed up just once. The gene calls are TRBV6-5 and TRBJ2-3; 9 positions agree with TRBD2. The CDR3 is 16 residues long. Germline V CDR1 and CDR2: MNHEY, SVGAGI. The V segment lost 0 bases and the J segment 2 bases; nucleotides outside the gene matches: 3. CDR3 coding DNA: TGTGCCAGCAGTTACTCTAGCGGGGGATACACAGATACGCAGTATTTT. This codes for CASSYSSGGYTDTQYF.

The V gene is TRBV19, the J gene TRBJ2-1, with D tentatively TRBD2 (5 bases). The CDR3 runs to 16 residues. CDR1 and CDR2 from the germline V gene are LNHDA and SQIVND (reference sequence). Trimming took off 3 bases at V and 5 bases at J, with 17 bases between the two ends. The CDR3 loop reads CASSIRASGVDNEQFF. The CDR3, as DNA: TGTGCCAGTAGTATTAGGGCTTCCGGGGTCGACAATGAGCAGTTCTTC.